This TCR beta chain comes out of a study of cytomegalovirus exposure and HLA in healthy donors. Study results and caveats: A later analysis by the authors found several of the most significant clusters apparently linked to common viral pathogens.

This CDR3 has 15 residues. From germline, CDR1 is SGHTA and CDR2 FQGNSA. Between the trimmed V and J ends, which lost 5 bases and 3 bases, there was a span of 17 bases. PCR primers comprised 60 Vbeta and 13 Jbeta primers. The table came from immunoSEQ multiplex PCR; TCRdb's copy has only in-frame clones and leaves some out. The sample has just under 95,000 clones, 81% seen once; the top ten hold 10%. CMV serostatus was not recorded for this donor. With regard to this clone: No antigen is known for it.

Sample: PBMCs. The TCR comes from a human donor in good health. The chain is built from TRBV7-2 and TRBJ2-7; weak D call: TRBD2 (6 bases). The CDR3 DNA reads TGTGCCAGCAGCCCGTCCCGGGAGCATGACTACGAGCAGTACTTC. It encodes CASSPSREHDYEQYF.